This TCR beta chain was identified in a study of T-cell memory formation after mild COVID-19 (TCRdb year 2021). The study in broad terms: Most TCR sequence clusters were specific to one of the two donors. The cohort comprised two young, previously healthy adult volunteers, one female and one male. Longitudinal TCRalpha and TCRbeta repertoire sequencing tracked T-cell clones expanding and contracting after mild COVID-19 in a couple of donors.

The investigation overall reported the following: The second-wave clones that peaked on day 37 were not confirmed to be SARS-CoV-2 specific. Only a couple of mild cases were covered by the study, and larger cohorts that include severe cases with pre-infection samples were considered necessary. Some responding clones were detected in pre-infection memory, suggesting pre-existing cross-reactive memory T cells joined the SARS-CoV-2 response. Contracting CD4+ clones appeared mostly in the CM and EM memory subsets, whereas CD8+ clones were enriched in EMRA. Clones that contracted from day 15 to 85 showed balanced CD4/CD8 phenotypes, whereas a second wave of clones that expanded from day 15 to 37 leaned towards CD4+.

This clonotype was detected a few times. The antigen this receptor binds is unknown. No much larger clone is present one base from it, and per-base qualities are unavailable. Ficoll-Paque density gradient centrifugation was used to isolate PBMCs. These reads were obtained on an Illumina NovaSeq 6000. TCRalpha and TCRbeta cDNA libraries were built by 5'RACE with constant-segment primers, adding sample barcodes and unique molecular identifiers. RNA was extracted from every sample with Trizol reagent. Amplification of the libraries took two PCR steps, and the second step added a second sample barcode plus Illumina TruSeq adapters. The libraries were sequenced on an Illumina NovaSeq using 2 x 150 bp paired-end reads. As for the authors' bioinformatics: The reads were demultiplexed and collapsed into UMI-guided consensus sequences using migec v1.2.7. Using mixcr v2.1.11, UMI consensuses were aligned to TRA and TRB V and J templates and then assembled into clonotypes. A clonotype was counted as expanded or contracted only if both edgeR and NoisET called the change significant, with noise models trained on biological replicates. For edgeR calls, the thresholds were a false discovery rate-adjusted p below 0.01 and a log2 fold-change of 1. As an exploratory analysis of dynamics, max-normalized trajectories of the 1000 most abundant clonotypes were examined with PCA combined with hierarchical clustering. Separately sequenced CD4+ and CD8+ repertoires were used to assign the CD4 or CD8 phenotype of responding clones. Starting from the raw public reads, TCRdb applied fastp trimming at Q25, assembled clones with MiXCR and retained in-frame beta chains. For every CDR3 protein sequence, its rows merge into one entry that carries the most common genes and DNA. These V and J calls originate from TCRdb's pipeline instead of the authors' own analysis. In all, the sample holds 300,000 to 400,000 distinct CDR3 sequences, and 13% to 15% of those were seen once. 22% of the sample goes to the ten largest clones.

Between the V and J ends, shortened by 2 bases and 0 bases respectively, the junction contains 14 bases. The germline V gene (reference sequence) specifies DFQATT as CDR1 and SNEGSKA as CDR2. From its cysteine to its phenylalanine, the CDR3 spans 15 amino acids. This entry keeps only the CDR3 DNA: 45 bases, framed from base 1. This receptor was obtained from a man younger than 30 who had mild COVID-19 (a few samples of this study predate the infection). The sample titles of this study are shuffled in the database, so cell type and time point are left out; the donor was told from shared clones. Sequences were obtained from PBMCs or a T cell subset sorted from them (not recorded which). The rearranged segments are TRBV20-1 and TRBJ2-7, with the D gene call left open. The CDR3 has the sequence CSARPHSGSSYEQYF. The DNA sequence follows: TGCAGTGCTAGACCCCACTCGGGCAGCTCCTACGAGCAGTACTTC.